Reported below is one T cell receptor beta chain. Its specificity is not known. The data stem from a study of T cell responses to AZD1222 COVID-19 vaccine. The data were produced by immunoSEQ multiplex PCR, yet TCRdb's version contains in-frame clones alone and is incomplete. The sample carries tens of thousands of clones, 65% to 85% recorded once. Trimming took 2 bases from V and 6 from J, leaving 5 bases between them. The CDR3 spans 12 residues. Findings and limits, study-wide: Spike-specific TCR repertoires showed rising breadth and depth after two AZD1222 doses. Vaccine-associated CD4 TCRs spanned spike, dominant at 160-218 and 743-854. Females made up more of the donors, who were largely white British, and clonal diversity may have come out too low.

The rearrangement links TRBV12-3 or TRBV12-4 to TRBJ1-5; no reliable D call. This clonotype was sampled from an adult who received the AZD1222 COVID-19 vaccine. Material: peripheral blood, obtained 28 days after the second AZD1222 dose. The CDR3 here is CASSLRAQPQHF. CDR3 DNA: TGTGCCAGCAGTTTACGGGCTCAGCCCCAGCATTTT.